A single sample is the source of the 17 T cell receptor beta chains below, sequenced in a study of blood T cells in healthy people across ages. With a J-beta primer mix and a sample-barcoded 5' primer, a second PCR ran about 7 to 11 cycles. MiXCR, run by TCRdb on the 5' RACE reads, gives a single entry per CDR3 protein. The sample holds about 570,000 distinct CDR3 sequences; roughly a quarter are singletons and the top ten take 18%. The sequenced sample was blood. The source is a woman in her seventies in good health.

This sequence joins TRBV18 and TRBJ1-4, with TRBD1 identical over 8 bases. Trimming at V came to 1 base and at J to 5 bases, leaving 3 bases not matched to a gene. The CDR3 is 15 amino acids. The germline V gene has CDR1 KGHSH and CDR2 LQKENI. The CDR3 protein is CASSPQTGENEKLFF. In DNA, the CDR3 is TGTGCCAGCTCACCACAGACAGGGGAAAATGAAAAACTGTTTTTT.

The chain uses TRBV9 and TRBJ1-4; perhaps TRBD1 as D (6 bases). The CDR3 runs to 15 residues. With 4 bases removed from V and 6 bases from J, the gap between germline ends came to 16 bases. Germline assignment: CDR1 SGDLS and CDR2 YYNGEE. CDR3 DNA: TGTGCCAGCAGCATTGCAGGGGTCGAGTATGAAAAACTGTTTTTT. Translating it yields CASSIAGVEYEKLFF.

This clonotype was seen only a few times. V and J are TRBV20-1 and TRBJ1-4; D is unresolved. V was shortened by 2 bases and J by 5 bases, with 12 bases between the two germline ends. The CDR3 runs to 14 residues. Germline lookup yields CDR1 DFQATT and CDR2 SNEGSKA (reference sequence). The CDR3 nucleotides read TGCAGTGCTAGACCCCCGCGTGGGAATGAAAAACTGTTTTTT. Its protein product is CSARPPRGNEKLFF.

Comment on this clonotype: An end of the junction differs from the germline gene, which may be a read error. This sequence joins TRBV20-1 and TRBJ2-3; D is possibly TRBD2 (6 bases). The CDR3 runs 14 residues. CDR1 is DFQATT, CDR2 SNEGSKA, per germline (reference sequence). DNA of the CDR3: TGCGGTGCTCCCCCAGCGGGCTACACAGATACGCAGTATTTT. Amino acids: CGAPPAGYTDTQYF.

The rearrangement joins TRBV10-3 to TRBJ1-5; perhaps TRBD1 as D (5 bases). The CDR3 totals 13 residues. V gave up 4 bases and J gave up 6 bases, with 10 bases separating them. Per germline, CDR1 ENHRY and CDR2 SYGVKD. DNA of the CDR3: TGTGCCATCAGTGGAGGGGCGGGTCAGCCCCAGCATTTT. Translated: CAISGGAGQPQHF.

The chain joins TRBV20-1 to TRBJ2-5; 11 bases are shared with TRBD2. The J call is doubtful: the DNA matches TRBJ2-1 better. The CDR3 loop spans 14 amino acids. Germline-derived CDR1 and CDR2 are DFQATT and SNEGSKA (reference sequence). The CDR3 here is CSARSGGAWGEQFF. The CDR3 DNA follows: TGCAGTGCTCGTAGCGGGGGGGCCTGGGGTGAGCAGTTCTTC.

The chain recombines TRBV20-1 with TRBJ2-3; D may be TRBD2 (7 bases). V was cut by 3 bases and J by 4 bases, with 17 bases left in between. This CDR3 contains 15 residues. Germline lookup yields CDR1 DFQATT and CDR2 SNEGSKA (reference sequence). The CDR3 region has the DNA TGCAGTGCTAGGCTTGGGGGGGGCATCGCAGATACGCAGTATTTT. Protein sequence: CSARLGGGIADTQYF.

The chain uses TRBV21-1 and TRBJ2-3; TRBD1, the table's D call, was not compared with the DNA. TRBV21-1 is termed a pseudogene. This CDR3 comprises 14 residues. The DNA for the CDR3 is TGTGCCAGCAGTCGGACAGGGGTGTCAGATACGCAGTATTTT. Amino acid sequence: CASSRTGVSDTQYF.

The table lists this clonotype with a count of one. The chain links TRBV12-3 or TRBV12-4 to TRBJ2-3; TRBD1 matches at 8 bases. V trimming: 3 bases; J trimming: 2 bases; junction bases outside the gene matches: 4. The length of the CDR3 is 15 residues. CDR3 bases: TGTGCCAGCAGTTTGAGCAGGGGGCCCACAGATACGCAGTATTTT. It translates to CASSLSRGPTDTQYF.

The V gene is TRBV4-3, the J gene TRBJ1-2; D gene unclear. Germline V gene sequence: CDR1 LGHNA, CDR2 YSLEER. The V end lost 0 bases, the J end lost 4 bases, and 15 bases lay between the germline ends. CDR3 size: 16 residues. CDR3 loop: CASSQDLLKLVYGYTF. The CDR3 nucleotides read TGCGCCAGCAGCCAAGATCTTCTTAAACTGGTCTATGGCTACACCTTC.

Many counts were recorded for this clonotype. The rearrangement links TRBV10-2 to TRBJ2-1; D tentatively fits TRBD1 or TRBD2 (6 bases each). There are 14 residues in the CDR3. Germline values: CDR1 WSHSY, CDR2 SAAADI. The germline V and J ends were trimmed by 7 bases and 7 bases, with 17 bases remaining between them. The CDR3 DNA follows: TGCGCCAGCAATGAAGGGGGGCATTGGAATGAGCAGTTCTTC. Translation: CASNEGGHWNEQFF.

This clonotype has just a few counts. The junction shows a germline mismatch at one end, possibly a read error. This chain links TRBV7-8 with TRBJ1-1; 7 bases match TRBD1. Germline CDR1 and CDR2: SGHVS and FQNEAQ. The CDR3 extends over 16 amino acids. The CDR3 loop reads CASSPGTGASNTEALF. CDR3 DNA sequence: TGTGCCAGCAGCCCTGGAACAGGGGCCTCGAACACTGAAGCTCTCTTT. Looking up the rest from reference TRBV7-8 and TRBJ1-1 gives the full variable domain: GAGVSQSPRYKVAKRGQDVALRCDPISGHVSLFWYQQALGQGPEFLTYFQNEAQLDKSGLPSDRFFAERPEGSVSTLKIQRTQQEDSAVYLCASSPGTGASNTEALFGQGTRLTVV.

This clonotype has more than one count but fewer than ten. The chain employs TRBV2 and TRBJ1-4, with D possibly being TRBD1 (6 bases). Trimming removed 7 bases from V and 4 bases from J, with 16 bases in between. The CDR3 contains 15 residues. Germline V CDR1 and CDR2: SNHLY, FYNNEI. The CDR3 protein is CASNLLQGVNEKLFF. In DNA form, the CDR3 reads TGTGCCAGCAACCTCCTACAGGGCGTTAATGAAAAACTGTTTTTT.

This clonotype has a count of ten or more. The genes are TRBV2 and TRBJ2-3, with a weak D call TRBD2 (5 bases). Germline-derived CDR1 and CDR2 are SNHLY and FYNNEI. The CDR3 extends over 12 amino acids. V was trimmed by 6 bases and J by 7 bases, leaving 11 bases between them. The CDR3 reads CASRGVGYTQYF. The CDR3 DNA reads TGTGCCAGCAGGGGAGTAGGGTATACGCAGTATTTT.

This chain uses TRBV6-1 with TRBJ2-5; 9 bases align to TRBD2. The J call may not be correct, given that the DNA end is closer to TRBJ2-7. This CDR3 is 17 amino acids long. Germline V gives CDR1 MNHNS, CDR2 SASEGT. CDR3 residues: CASSGYHSGGFNYEQYF. DNA for the CDR3: TGTGCCAGCAGTGGGTATCATAGCGGGGGTTTTAACTACGAGCAGTACTTC.

This clonotype showed up just a few times. The CDR3 DNA reads as TGTGCCAGCAGGGAGATGGGGGACACTGAAGCTTTCTTT. It translates to CASREMGDTEAFF. The V call is TRBV6-1, the J call TRBJ1-1; possibly TRBD1 for D (5 bases). V dropped 6 bases and J dropped 3 bases, with 11 bases sitting between them. Per germline, CDR1 MNHNS and CDR2 SASEGT. This CDR3 region has 13 residues.

This clonotype was seen a handful of times. CDR3 amino acids: CSAIGQGGDYEQYF. CDR3 DNA: TGCAGTGCAATCGGCCAGGGCGGAGATTACGAGCAGTACTTC. The V and J genes are TRBV20-1 and TRBJ2-1, with D maybe TRBD1 (5 bases). The closer fit of TRBJ2-7 to the DNA end suggests the J call may be wrong. Germline lookup yields CDR1 DFQATT and CDR2 SNEGSKA (reference sequence). The CDR3 has 14 residues.